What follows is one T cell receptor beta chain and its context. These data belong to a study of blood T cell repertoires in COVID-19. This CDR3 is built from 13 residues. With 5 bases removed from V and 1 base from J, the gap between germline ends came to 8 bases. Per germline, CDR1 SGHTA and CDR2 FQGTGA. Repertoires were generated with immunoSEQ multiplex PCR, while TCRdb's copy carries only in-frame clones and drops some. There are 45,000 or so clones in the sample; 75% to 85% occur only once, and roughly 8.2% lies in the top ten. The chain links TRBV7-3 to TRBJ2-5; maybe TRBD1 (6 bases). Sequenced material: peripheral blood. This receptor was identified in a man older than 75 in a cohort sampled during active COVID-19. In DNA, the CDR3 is TGTGCCAGCAGCCGACAGGTCCAAGAGACCCAGTACTTC. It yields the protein CASSRQVQETQYF.